Below are 17 T cell receptor beta chains sequenced from a single sample in a study of cytomegalovirus exposure and HLA in healthy donors. The study ran its PCR with 60 Vbeta and 13 Jbeta primers. This table comes from immunoSEQ multiplex PCR, and its TCRdb copy is limited to in-frame clones, with some not included. The sample includes roughly 120,000 clones, more than 65% seen only once; the top ten take roughly 13%. The sequencing input was PBMCs. These receptors originate from a woman aged 55-70 years in good health and CMV-seropositive.

The gene calls are TRBV29-1 and TRBJ1-5, with TRBD1 identical over 7 bases. The germline CDR1 and CDR2 sequences are SQVTM and ANQGSEA. V shed 4 bases and J 1 base; nucleotides not matched to a gene: 7. This CDR3 is built from 15 residues. This CDR3 reads CSVVEGAISNQPQHF. CDR3 DNA: TGCAGCGTTGTGGAGGGGGCGATAAGCAATCAGCCCCAGCATTTT.

The V gene is TRBV5-1, the J gene TRBJ2-5; possible D gene TRBD2, 6 bases. The germline CDR1 and CDR2 sequences are SGHRS and YFSETQ. Deletions cut 0 bases from V and 2 bases from J, with 17 bases between. The CDR3 runs to 17 residues. CDR3 region: CASSLGIGGAGQETQYF. CDR3 in DNA: TGCGCCAGCAGCTTGGGCATAGGTGGAGCGGGTCAAGAGACCCAGTACTTC.

The chain uses TRBV2 and TRBJ1-5; a weak D match, TRBD1 (6 bases). CDR3 length: 14 amino acids. Trimming pared 6 bases from V and 4 bases from J, leaving 13 bases between. Germline V gene data show CDR1 as SNHLY and CDR2 as FYNNEI. The CDR3 spells CASRADRYNQPQHF. CDR3 in DNA: TGTGCCAGCAGAGCAGACAGGTATAATCAGCCCCAGCATTTT.

This clone has more than one count but fewer than ten. The V gene is TRBV9, the J gene TRBJ1-4; 7 bases line up with TRBD1. Germline V gene data show CDR1 as SGDLS and CDR2 as YYNGEE. V lost 5 bases and J lost 5; bases outside the gene matches: 9. The CDR3 sequence is 15 residues long. Here the CDR3 reads CASSVTGQRNEKLFF. The CDR3 coding sequence is TGTGCCAGCAGTGTGACGGGACAGCGAAATGAAAAACTGTTTTTT.

The chain uses TRBV5-6 and TRBJ1-5, with a possible D match to TRBD1 (5 bases). Germline CDR1 and CDR2: SGHDT and YYEEEE. CDR3 length: 17 residues. Trimming removed 7 bases at V and 0 bases at J, with 20 bases between. The CDR3 DNA reads as TGTGCCAGCCCCTTCTTTTTGGGGGGGAATAGCAATCAGCCCCAGCATTTT. Translated: CASPFFLGGNSNQPQHF.

Notes on this clone: It is likely a read error: a sequence one base away is far more abundant. The chain combines TRBV25-1 with TRBJ1-1; TRBD1 agrees at 7 bases. V gave up 5 bases and J gave up 4 bases; unmatched junction bases: 4. CDR3 length: 13 amino acids. The germline V gene encodes CDR1 MGHDK and CDR2 SYGVNS. The CDR3 protein is CASSKQGPTEAFF. CDR3 in DNA: TGTGCCAGCAGTAAACAGGGGCCCACTGAAGCTTTCTTT.

The V and J genes are TRBV19 and TRBJ2-3; the match to TRBD1 covers 7 bases. Losses at the gene ends were 3 bases for V and 2 bases for J; bases not matched to a gene: 2. Germline V lookup: CDR1 LNHDA, CDR2 SQIVND (reference sequence). The CDR3 spans 14 residues. In nucleotides, the CDR3 is TGTGCCAGTAGTATGGACAGGATCACAGATACGCAGTATTTT. It encodes CASSMDRITDTQYF.

This clone appeared a single time. This chain connects TRBV7-8 to TRBJ1-2, with a tentative D call TRBD1 (6 bases). The germline V and J ends were trimmed by 2 bases and 2 bases, with 15 bases remaining between them. The CDR3 extends over 16 amino acids. CDR1 SGHVS and CDR2 FQNEAQ come from the germline V gene. The CDR3 protein is CASSLSRRGRNYGYTF. The CDR3 DNA reads as TGTGCCAGCAGCTTAAGTAGGCGGGGGCGGAACTATGGCTACACCTTC.

The chain joins TRBV2 to TRBJ1-5; D possibly corresponds to TRBD1 (6 bases). Trimming removed 6 bases at V and 0 bases at J, with 12 bases between. Germline lookup yields CDR1 SNHLY and CDR2 FYNNEI. CDR3 length: 15 residues. CDR3 sequence reads: CASSDQGFSNQPQHF. As DNA, the CDR3 is TGTGCCAGCAGCGATCAGGGGTTTAGCAATCAGCCCCAGCATTTT.

The chain employs TRBV19 and TRBJ1-1; 8 bases are a match to TRBD1. V shed 3 bases and J 6 bases; nucleotides not matched to a gene: 9. Germline CDR1 LNHDA, CDR2 SQIVND (reference sequence). The CDR3 sequence is 15 residues long. The DNA of the CDR3 is TGTGCCAGTAGTATTGGCAGGGGGCGTGGGGCTGAAGCTTTCTTT. Its protein product is CASSIGRGRGAEAFF.

V and J are TRBV27 and TRBJ1-2, with 9 nucleotides matching TRBD1. Germline V gene lookup returns CDR1 MNHEY and CDR2 SMNVEV (reference sequence). V lost 7 bases to trimming and J lost 3 bases; unmatched junction nucleotides: 12. This CDR3 contains 16 residues. CDR3 sequence (DNA): TGTGCCAGCAAAACCCTACAGGGGGCGGATCACTATGGCTACACCTTC. The encoded protein is CASKTLQGADHYGYTF.

This clone was found a few times. The chain links TRBV7-6 to TRBJ2-1; 9 bases line up with TRBD2. Germline CDR1 SGHVS, CDR2 FNYEAQ. Losses at the gene ends were 3 bases for V and 5 bases for J; bases not matched to a gene: 11. This CDR3 is 17 amino acids long. The CDR3 reads CASSFATGTSTHNEQFF. The CDR3, as DNA: TGTGCCAGCAGCTTCGCAACCGGGACTAGCACACACAATGAGCAGTTCTTC.

This clone was counted between two and nine times. This chain links TRBV2 with TRBJ2-1; 8 nucleotides line up with TRBD2. Germline V gene lookup returns CDR1 SNHLY and CDR2 FYNNEI. The CDR3 is made up of 15 amino acids. The trim removed 6 bases at V and 4 bases at J, leaving 8 bases unmatched. The CDR3: CASSPRLARYNEQFF. Written as DNA, the CDR3 is TGTGCCAGCAGCCCTAGACTAGCGCGGTACAATGAGCAGTTCTTC.

V usage is TRBV11-2 and J usage is TRBJ2-1, with TRBD2 matching over 9 bases. The CDR3 loop spans 17 amino acids. Germline values: CDR1 SGHAT, CDR2 FQNNGV. V dropped 0 bases and J dropped 4; count of bases not matched to a gene: 7. The CDR3 sequence is CASSLDLSGGYYNEQFF. The CDR3 nucleotides read TGTGCCAGCAGCTTAGATCTTAGCGGGGGCTATTACAATGAGCAGTTCTTC.

The chain employs TRBV4-2 and TRBJ2-2, with 8 bases matching TRBD1. The J segment lost 8 bases and the V segment lost 0 bases, leaving 5 bases of the junction unmatched. Germline-derived CDR1 and CDR2 are LGHNA and YNFKEQ. The CDR3 sequence is 15 residues long. This CDR3 is CASSQEDRVTGELFF. CDR3 DNA: TGTGCCAGCAGCCAAGAGGACAGGGTGACGGGGGAGCTGTTTTTT.

This chain uses TRBV6-5 with TRBJ1-2, with 7 bases that match TRBD1. Germline values: CDR1 MNHEY, CDR2 SVGAGI. The CDR3 covers 13 residues. V shed 5 bases and J 3 bases; nucleotides not matched to a gene: 3. CDR3 region: CASSRTGDYGYTF. Here the CDR3 DNA reads TGTGCCAGCAGTCGTACAGGGGACTATGGCTACACCTTC.

This clone came up once. V and J are TRBV7-2 and TRBJ2-7; possibly TRBD1 for D (6 bases). The germline V gene has CDR1 SGHTA and CDR2 FQGNSA. CDR3 size: 12 residues. V lost 5 bases and J 4 bases, leaving 9 bases between the germline ends. The CDR3 region has the DNA TGTGCCAGCAGCGCCACAGGGTACGAGCAGTACTTC. Protein: CASSATGYEQYF.